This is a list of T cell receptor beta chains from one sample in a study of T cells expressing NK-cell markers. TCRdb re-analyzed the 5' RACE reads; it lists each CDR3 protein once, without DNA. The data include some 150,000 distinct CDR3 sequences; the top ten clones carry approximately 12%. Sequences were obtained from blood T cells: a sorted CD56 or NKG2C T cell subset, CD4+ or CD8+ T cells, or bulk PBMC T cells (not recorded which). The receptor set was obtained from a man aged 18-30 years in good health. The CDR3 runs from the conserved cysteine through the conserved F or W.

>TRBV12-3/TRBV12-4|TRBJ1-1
CASSLVGGEAEAFF
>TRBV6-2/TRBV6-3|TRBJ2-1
CASSYSGGGYNEQFF
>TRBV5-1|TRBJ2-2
CASSRRGSNTGELFF
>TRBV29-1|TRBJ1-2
CSVEVTTYGYTF
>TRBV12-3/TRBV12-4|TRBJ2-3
CASSLGGRGSTDTQYF
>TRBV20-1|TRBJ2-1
CSARGGAGDPHEQFF
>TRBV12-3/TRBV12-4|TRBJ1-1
CASSQSRNEAFF
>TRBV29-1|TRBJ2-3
CSVEDRDRLGVDTQYF
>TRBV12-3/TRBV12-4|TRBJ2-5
CASRSLGQGGVETQYF
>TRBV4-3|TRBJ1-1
CASSTQQGPNTEAFF
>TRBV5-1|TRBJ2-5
CASSFRDRGAHQETQYF
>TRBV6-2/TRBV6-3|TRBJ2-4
CASSYSKPWREGPSDKNIQYF
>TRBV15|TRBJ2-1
CATSRWTTLSYNEQFF
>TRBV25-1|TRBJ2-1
CASSAGQSSYNEQFF
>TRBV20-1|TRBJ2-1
CSARDFLAGVNEQFF